This T cell receptor beta chain was obtained from a study of blood T cell repertoires in COVID-19. Study at large: Material from acute and convalescent COVID-19 was sourced from the United States, Italy and Spain.

In the original analysis: Amplification of reference gene primers provided the estimated nucleated cell counts. Assay: immunoSEQ multiplex PCR; the TCRdb copy retains only in-frame clones and omits some. D and trimming come from the DNA, and the V and J calls and clone size come from that table. The sample has roughly 100,000 clones; around nine tenths are singletons. From germline, CDR1 is SGHTS and CDR2 YDEGEE. This CDR3 contains 14 residues. V lost 4 bases, J lost 11 bases, and 12 bases stayed unmatched. The V and J genes are TRBV5-8 and TRBJ1-5; 7 positions agree with TRBD1. Sequenced input: peripheral blood. The TCR sequence derives from a man aged 50-60 years with active COVID-19. The CDR3 protein is CASSARDSAKAQHF. CDR3 nucleotide sequence: TGTGCCAGCAGCGCACGGGACAGTGCAAAGGCCCAGCATTTT.